The source of this T cell receptor beta chain is a study of blood T cell repertoires in COVID-19. For the study at large: Spain, Italy and the United States supplied samples that represented acute and convalescent COVID-19.

The germline V gene has CDR1 LGHNA and CDR2 YNFKEQ. V gave up 1 base and J gave up 10 bases; unmatched junction bases: 2. This CDR3 is built from 13 residues. Original data processing: Amplification of reference gene primers was used by the study to estimate nucleated cell counts. Method: immunoSEQ multiplex PCR; TCRdb's copy keeps in-frame clones and lacks some. V, J and clone size are those of that table, while D and trimming were read from the DNA. The table lists over 65,000 clones, 70% to 90% of them singletons, with 25% to 30% in the top ten. The sequenced sample consisted of peripheral blood. The sequence was collected from a man aged 45-65 years with active or convalescent COVID-19. The chain joins TRBV4-2 to TRBJ2-1, with 9 nucleotides matching TRBD2. The CDR3 bases are TGTGCCAGCAGCCAAGGTAGCGGGGGAGAGCAGTTCTTC. Protein sequence: CASSQGSGGEQFF.